This TCR beta chain was obtained from a study of shared clonotypes between healthy human individuals. Overall study: The plates for each donor numbered three CD4 naive, three CD4 memory, two CD8 naive and one CD8 memory. General observations from the study: Among non-shared clonotypes, generation probabilities were lower than among those shared by all four donors.

V lost 0 bases to trimming and J lost 1 base, with 3 bases between them. Germline CDR1 is LGHNA and CDR2 is YSLEER. This CDR3 is built from 14 residues. Points on this clone: Antigen specificity is unknown.

The DNA input per sorted-subset replicate PCR was 200 ng, corresponding to roughly 31,000 T cell genomes. Method: immunoSEQ multiplex PCR; TCRdb's copy keeps in-frame clones and lacks some. This table holds about 2 million clones, approximately 94% found once. Cells designated naive CD8 were CD45RO-negative and were positively selected for CCR7, with terminally differentiated effector memory CD45RA+ cells excluded. Caucasian adults residing in Nashville, Tennessee made up all the donors. The sample was naive CD8+ T cells sorted from blood. The receptor was isolated from a young man in good health. The rearrangement uses TRBV4-3 and TRBJ2-2; D unresolved. The CDR3 reads CASSQDMNTGELFF. The CDR3 nucleotides are TGCGCCAGCAGCCAAGACATGAACACCGGGGAGCTGTTTTTT.